This entry features one T cell receptor beta chain sequence. Its antigen is as yet unknown. The CDR3 sequence is 13 residues long. CDR1 and CDR2 from the germline V gene are MNHEY and SVGAGI. V was clipped by 6 bases and J by 4 bases, with 10 bases between them. This specimen belongs to a study of CD8+ T cells in alopecia areata. Study-level points and caveats: Higher clonality and more expanded CD8+ clones appeared in lesional than normal scalp. Scalp sample data also include resident alphabeta T cells from normal skin. Researchers reported that TCR sharing among patients proved less clear than in mice, possibly HLA-linked.

Collected material from alopecia areata patients comprised lesional scalp punch biopsies and peripheral blood. RNA was extracted and reverse transcribed into cDNA as the sequencing template. Measured with immunoSEQ multiplex PCR; TCRdb has only the in-frame clones, and not every one. The sample includes around 80,000 clones, just over 50% seen only once; the top ten take under 6.5%. V usage is TRBV6-5 and J usage is TRBJ1-5; maybe TRBD1 (5 bases). The TCR originated in a human donor with alopecia areata. What was sequenced was NKG2D-high CD8+ T cells sorted from blood. The CDR3 DNA sequence: TGTGCCAGCAGCTTGGGGCCTAATCAGCCCCAGCATTTT. This codes for CASSLGPNQPQHF.